This TCR beta chain was captured in a study of vaccination effects on CD4 cells after COVID-19. Overall study: Using viral peptide pools, the ViraFEST assay grew out antigen-specific CD4+ T cells prior to sequencing. Each participant was administered two doses of either the BNT162b2 or the mRNA-1273 vaccine. A density of fewer than 2.5 million PBMC per well was used; these cells were cultured with about 9.1 IU/ml IL-2 and about 9.5 ug/ml peptides. Study findings and constraints: Late after vaccination, infection- and vaccine-induced clones showed marked clonal contraction.

Profiling relied on immunoSEQ multiplex PCR, and the TCRdb table lists in-frame clones only, not all of them. The sample includes 30,000 to 40,000 clones, 82% of them seen just once. This clone has a single count. Its antigen is unidentified. Investigators separated out CD4+ T cells once around 10 days of culture had passed. J lost 2 bases, V lost 7 bases, and 9 bases had no gene match. The CDR3 is 15 residues long. Germline V CDR1 and CDR2: SGHRS, YFSETQ. Sequenced material: CD4+ T cells from PBMCs cultured without peptide, taken before COVID-19 vaccination. The rearrangement uses TRBV5-1 and TRBJ2-7, with TRBD1 matching over 10 bases. This sequence originates from a human donor who received a COVID-19 vaccine. CDR3 sequence: CASGPGTGDPYEQYV. CDR3 nucleotides: TGCGCCAGCGGTCCCGGGACAGGGGACCCCTACGAGCAGTACGTC.